Listed below are T cell receptor beta chains from one sample, sequenced in a study of blood T cell repertoires in COVID-19. Assay: immunoSEQ multiplex PCR; the TCRdb copy retains only in-frame clones and omits some. Of 250,000 to 300,000 clones in the sample, less than 90% were seen once. Material: peripheral blood. These receptors all stem from a young man with active or convalescent COVID-19. Each CDR3 is given without its conserved first and last residue.

j_call | v_call | cdr3_aa
TRBJ2-7 | TRBV5-8 | ASSQGQGTYEQY
TRBJ2-7 | TRBV7-9 | ASSEGAYYEQY
TRBJ2-7 | TRBV20-1 | SASDQNEQY
TRBJ1-2 | TRBV27 | ASSRRPTDNYGYT
TRBJ1-1 | TRBV30 | AWSGQGLGTEAF
TRBJ1-5 | TRBV18 | ASSPDRVYQPQH
TRBJ2-3 | TRBV10-1 | ASSELRIDTQY
TRBJ2-7 | TRBV10-2 | ASRDHRGANSYEQY
TRBJ1-2 | TRBV3-1/TRBV3-2 | ASSQAEANYGYT
TRBJ1-6 | TRBV18 | ASSPQGAGSPLH
TRBJ2-7 | TRBV2 | ASSEAAGTYEQY
TRBJ1-5 | TRBV27 | ASADRDGGQPQH
TRBJ2-7 | TRBV12-5 | ASGLVMGQGSHEQY
TRBJ1-1 | TRBV2 | ASSERHSYEAF
TRBJ2-1 | TRBV10-1 | ASSVGLASSEQF
TRBJ1-5 | TRBV3-1/TRBV3-2 | ASSQGYREFYQPQH
TRBJ2-2 | TRBV19 | ASSIVTGVTGELF
TRBJ2-2 | TRBV6-2/TRBV6-3 | ASSYSRDRVINTGELF
TRBJ1-4 | TRBV11-2 | ASSLGQNNEKLF
TRBJ1-1 | TRBV19 | ASRPRGWGTEAF
TRBJ1-6 | TRBV10-3 | AISEAGRNSPLH
TRBJ2-7 | TRBV10-2 | ASRGGGSSYEQY
TRBJ1-3 | TRBV3-1/TRBV3-2 | ASSYYRGLGNTIY
TRBJ2-5 | TRBV7-8 | ASSPPGGGTYIQY
TRBJ2-2 | TRBV30 | AWTESGAGELF
TRBJ1-4 | TRBV5-5 | ASSLVTGPTGGLF
TRBJ2-2 | TRBV9 | ASSTPTSGGTGELF
TRBJ2-1 | TRBV19 | ASSINFLQGNEQF
TRBJ1-1 | TRBV19 | ASISTGTVGTEAF
TRBJ2-1 | TRBV7-6 | ASRAGMQTSSYNEQF
TRBJ2-1 | TRBV7-2 | ASSLLEYNEQF
TRBJ2-7 | TRBV29-1 | SVVPRDYEQY
TRBJ1-2 | TRBV4-2 | ASSQDKGQSYGYT
TRBJ1-1 | TRBV6-1 | ASSDRVTEAF
TRBJ2-2 | TRBV6-1 | ASSELAGANTGELF
TRBJ2-2 | TRBV3-1/TRBV3-2 | ASSQGVRGSSTGELF
TRBJ2-1 | TRBV7-3 | ASSPTSGGTNEQF
TRBJ2-1 | TRBV4-3 | ASSQDVLATYNEQF
TRBJ1-1 | TRBV11-2 | ASSPGQEAF
TRBJ1-1 | TRBV6-5 | ASSYRLGTEAF
TRBJ1-5 | TRBV5-1 | ASSLNGGGNQPQH
TRBJ2-1 | TRBV11-2 | ASSSYSGGSDEQF
TRBJ1-1 | TRBV19 | ASGPGLHET
TRBJ2-3 | TRBV19 | ASSRQGLVSTDTQY
TRBJ2-3 | TRBV3-1/TRBV3-2 | ASSPGTSGPIIRDTQY
TRBJ2-2 | TRBV7-8 | ASIPTAGDTGELF
TRBJ2-7 | TRBV7-6 | ASSARTGFGSYEQY
TRBJ2-2 | TRBV12-3/TRBV12-4 | ASKYVGPRELF
TRBJ2-2 | TRBV6-1 | ASSDGGGLPTGELF
TRBJ2-3 | TRBV7-2 | ASSLRDNTDTQY
TRBJ2-3 | TRBV10-3 | AISLDMMGTDTQY
TRBJ1-2 | TRBV9 | ASSAGHSEGYT
TRBJ2-7 | TRBV5-1 | ASNDGGGEQY
TRBJ2-1 | TRBV29-1 | SEIRGGRLNEQF
TRBJ2-7 | TRBV11-2 | ASSLGAPSQY
TRBJ1-6 | TRBV3-1/TRBV3-2 | ASSQAQAVNSPLH
TRBJ1-5 | TRBV29-1 | SVEESRGEPQH
TRBJ1-1 | TRBV6-6 | ASSYAPGDTEAF